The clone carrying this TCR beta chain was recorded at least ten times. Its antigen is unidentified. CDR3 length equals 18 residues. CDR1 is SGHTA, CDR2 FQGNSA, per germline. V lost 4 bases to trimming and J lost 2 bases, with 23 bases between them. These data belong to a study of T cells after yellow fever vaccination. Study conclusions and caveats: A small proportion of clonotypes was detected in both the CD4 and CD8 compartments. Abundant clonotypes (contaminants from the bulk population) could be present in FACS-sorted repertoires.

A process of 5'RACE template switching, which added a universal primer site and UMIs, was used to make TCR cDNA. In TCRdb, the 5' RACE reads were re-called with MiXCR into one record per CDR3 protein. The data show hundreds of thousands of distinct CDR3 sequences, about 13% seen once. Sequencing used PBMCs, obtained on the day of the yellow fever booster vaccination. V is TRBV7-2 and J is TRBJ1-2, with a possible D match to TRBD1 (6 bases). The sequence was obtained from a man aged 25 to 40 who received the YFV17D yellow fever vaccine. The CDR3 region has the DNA TGTGCCAGCAGCTCACCCGCCAGGGGTGAAGTCAAAAACTATGGCTACACCTTC. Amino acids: CASSSPARGEVKNYGYTF.